The 16 T cell receptor beta chains presented below share a single source sample, sequenced in a study of T cells after yellow fever vaccination. TCRdb called the 5' RACE reads again in MiXCR, with one record for every CDR3 protein. The sample has tens of thousands of distinct CDR3 sequences, approximately 6.5% seen once. Sample: CD8+ T cells sorted from PBMCs, taken roughly 5 days after the first yellow fever vaccination. Every receptor here comes from a man between 18 and 29 years old who received the YFV17D yellow fever vaccine.

V gene TRBV20-1 combines with J gene TRBJ1-5; D is undetermined. V was clipped by 1 base and J by 6 bases, with 10 bases between them. This CDR3 has 13 amino acids. In germline, CDR1 is DFQATT, CDR2 SNEGSKA (reference sequence). CDR3 DNA sequence: TGCAGTGCTAGAGGAAGGGTTGGTCAGCCCCAGCATTTT. Protein: CSARGRVGQPQHF.

Many counts were recorded for this clonotype. This sequence joins TRBV20-1 and TRBJ2-7; unclear D gene. V lost 3 bases, J lost 6 bases, and 18 bases lay in between. CDR1 DFQATT and CDR2 SNEGSKA come from the germline V gene (reference sequence). The CDR3 has 14 amino acids. CDR3 bases: TGCAGTGCTAGGGTTCCCGGTGTGGCCCGCGAGCAGTACTTC. Protein product: CSARVPGVAREQYF.

This clonotype was detected many times. Here the CDR3 reads CAWSFPPPGPIYGYTF. CDR3 nucleotides: TGTGCCTGGAGTTTCCCTCCACCGGGACCGATTTATGGCTACACCTTC. The gene calls are TRBV30 and TRBJ1-2, with a weak D call TRBD1 (5 bases). CDR1 and CDR2 (germline): GTSNPN, SVGIG (reference sequence). V was shortened by 2 bases and J by 5 bases, with 21 bases between the two germline ends. The CDR3 contains 16 residues. The variable domain in full, completed from reference TRBV30 and TRBJ1-2, reads SQTIHQWPATLVQPVGSPLSLECTVEGTSNPNLYWYRQAAGRGLQLLFYSVGIGQISSEVPQNLSASRPQDRQFILSSKKLLLSDSGFYLCAWSFPPPGPIYGYTFGSGTRLTVV.

The chain joins TRBV24-1 to TRBJ2-3, with 11 bases lining up with TRBD2. From germline, CDR1 is KGHDR and CDR2 SFDVKD. The ends lost 3 bases at V and 5 bases at J; junction bases unmatched: 3. The length of the CDR3 is 15 residues. CDR3 in amino acids: CATSDPGLAGDTQYF. In nucleotides, the CDR3 is TGTGCCACCAGTGATCCCGGACTAGCGGGAGATACGCAGTATTTT.

A remark on this clonotype: Since the CDR3 does not end with the conserved phenylalanine or tryptophan, this likely comes from a read error. In DNA form, the CDR3 reads TGTGCCAGCAGCCTACAGGGTTCCTATGGCTACACCTCC. It is translated as CASSLQGSYGYTS. The chain joins TRBV5-4 to TRBJ1-2, with D tentatively TRBD1 (6 bases). CDR3 length: 13 residues. V was trimmed by 4 bases and J by 4 bases, leaving 11 bases between them. Germline lookup yields CDR1 SGHNT and CDR2 YYREEE (reference sequence).

This clonotype has only a few counts. V and J are TRBV7-2 and TRBJ2-5; D is ambiguous. Deletions cut 5 bases from V and 0 bases from J, with 13 bases between. Per germline, CDR1 SGHTA and CDR2 FQGNSA. CDR3 length: 15 residues. DNA for the CDR3: TGTGCCAGCAGCATCACCGGGCGCTACCAAGAGACCCAGTACTTC. This translates into CASSITGRYQETQYF.

This clonotype was observed many times. The chain employs TRBV12-3 or TRBV12-4 and TRBJ2-1; a possible D gene is TRBD2 (6 bases). The CDR3 spans 15 residues. Trimming left V 3 bases short and J 3 bases short, with 12 bases between. Written as DNA, the CDR3 is TGTGCCAGCAGTTTGGGCGGGGTATACTACAATGAGCAGTTCTTC. Translation gives CASSLGGVYYNEQFF.

The J gene is TRBJ2-7, the V gene TRBV27; 8 nucleotides agree with TRBD1. This CDR3 contains 14 residues. After removal of 4 bases from V and 2 bases from J, the junction contained 4 bases not matched to a gene. The germline gives CDR1 MNHEY, CDR2 SMNVEV (reference sequence). CDR3 region: CASSYTGGTYEQYV. CDR3 nucleotides: TGTGCCAGCAGTTACACAGGGGGGACCTACGAGCAGTACGTC.

The table lists this clonotype with many counts. V usage is TRBV11-2 and J usage is TRBJ1-2; possibly TRBD1 for D (6 bases). Germline lookup yields CDR1 SGHAT and CDR2 FQNNGV. V was trimmed by 5 bases and J by 0 bases, leaving 19 bases between them. The CDR3 has 17 residues. The CDR3 bases are TGTGCCAGCAGCGGTGGGACCAGGGGTCTAGCTAACTATGGCTACACCTTC. Protein product: CASSGGTRGLANYGYTF. The full variable domain, with the rest looked up from reference TRBV11-2 and TRBJ1-2, is EAGVAQSPRYKIIEKRQSVAFWCNPISGHATLYWYQQILGQGPKLLIQFQNNGVVDDSQLPKDRFSAERLKGVDSTLKIQPAKLEDSAVYLCASSGGTRGLANYGYTFGSGTRLTVV.

This clonotype showed up many times. The chain combines TRBV24-1 with TRBJ2-2, with D perhaps TRBD2 (5 bases). Trimming took off 2 bases at V and 6 bases at J, with 6 bases between the two ends. This CDR3 contains 13 residues. Per the germline V gene, CDR1 is KGHDR and CDR2 is SFDVKD. CDR3 bases: TGTGCCACCAGTGATTCGGGGTCCGGGGAGCTGTTTTTT. Translating it yields CATSDSGSGELFF.

In this sample, this clonotype turned up a few times. V gene TRBV6-2 or TRBV6-3 combines with J gene TRBJ2-4; no clear D. The V and J ends lost 0 bases and 10 bases respectively, with 10 bases between them. The germline V gene encodes CDR1 MNHEY and CDR2 SVGEGT. This CDR3 has 13 amino acids. CDR3 loop: CASSYSDTLIQYF. DNA for the CDR3: TGTGCCAGCAGTTACTCAGACACGTTGATTCAGTACTTC.

In its sample, this clonotype was seen many times. The V and J genes are TRBV9 and TRBJ2-1, with TRBD2 as a possible D gene (5 bases). CDR1 is SGDLS, CDR2 YYNGEE, per germline. Trimming shortened V by 2 bases and J by 6 bases, and 9 bases separated the two germline ends. This CDR3 has 13 amino acids. This CDR3 reads CASSVGNPNEQFF. The CDR3 DNA follows: TGTGCCAGCAGCGTCGGGAACCCCAATGAGCAGTTCTTC.

V usage is TRBV7-9 and J usage is TRBJ1-6, with TRBD1 identical over 9 bases. The J segment lost 6 bases and the V segment lost 5 bases, leaving 8 bases of the junction unmatched. CDR1 is SEHNR and CDR2 is FQNEAQ in the germline V gene (reference sequence). This CDR3 is built from 16 residues. CDR3 protein: CASSNPGTGTNSPLHF. CDR3 DNA sequence: TGTGCCAGCAGCAACCCCGGGACAGGGACTAATTCACCCCTCCACTTT.

This clonotype occurred a few times. The chain links TRBV29-1 to TRBJ2-1, with D tentatively TRBD2 (5 bases). Trimming removed 2 bases from V and 6 bases from J, with 11 bases in between. The CDR3 spans 13 residues. CDR1 is SQVTM, CDR2 ANQGSEA, per germline. CDR3 protein: CSVEWRPGNEQFF. In DNA, the CDR3 is TGCAGCGTTGAATGGAGGCCCGGCAATGAGCAGTTCTTC.

The rearrangement links TRBV6-5 to TRBJ1-5; D remains unclear. The CDR3 runs 15 residues. Trimming removed 0 bases from V and 4 bases from J, with 10 bases in between. CDR1 is MNHEY, CDR2 SVGAGI, per germline. The DNA of the CDR3 is TGTGCCAGCAGTTACTCGCTCGGGGAGAATCAGCCCCAGCATTTT. It is translated as CASSYSLGENQPQHF.

This sequence joins TRBV6-1 and TRBJ2-7; no firm D call. The V gene's germline CDR1 is MNHNS and CDR2 SASEGT. V was shortened by 0 bases and J by 3 bases, with 3 bases between the two germline ends. The CDR3 has 12 residues. The CDR3 coding sequence is TGTGCCAGCAGTGAAGCCTTCTACGAGCAGTACGTC. It translates to CASSEAFYEQYV.